This T cell receptor (beta chain) was obtained from a study of cytomegalovirus exposure and HLA in healthy donors. The assay was immunoSEQ multiplex PCR, and TCRdb's table has in-frame clones only and misses some. The sample includes about 190,000 clones, roughly 82% of them seen just once. The V gene lost 3 bases and the J gene lost 7 bases, with 10 bases spanning the gap. The CDR3 is 12 amino acids. In germline, CDR1 is SGHNT, CDR2 YYREEE (reference sequence). Sequences were obtained from PBMCs. This receptor was taken from a man aged 18 to 30 in good health and CMV-seropositive. The chain employs TRBV5-4 and TRBJ1-2; D is perhaps TRBD1 (6 bases). The DNA for the CDR3 is TGTGCCAGCAGCTCACAGGGTTTTGGCTACACCTTC. Encoded protein: CASSSQGFGYTF.